Sequencing of this T cell receptor (beta chain) was carried out in a study of cytomegalovirus exposure and HLA in healthy donors. Study-wide context: Most genotyped donors, 81% of around 370, had Caucasian-associated genetic ancestry. Study findings and constraints: Most observed TCR sequences were rare, whereas some public TCRs were detected in many donors. Later analysis indicated greater clonal expansion among HLA-associated TCR beta chains than among equally common other chains.

13 Jbeta primers and 60 Vbeta primers were used for the PCR. Using immunoSEQ multiplex PCR, the repertoire was profiled, and TCRdb retains in-frame clones only, with some absent. This sample has roughly 170,000 clones, with less than 85% found just once. About this clone: As yet, its antigen is unknown.

The CDR3 covers 16 residues. Trimming left V 4 bases short and J 0 bases short, with 17 bases between. CDR1 and CDR2 (germline): SGHKS, YYEKEE (reference sequence). What was sequenced was PBMCs. The receptor was derived from a boy younger than 18 in good health and CMV-seronegative. The chain has TRBV5-5 and TRBJ2-7; a weak D match, TRBD2 (5 bases). The CDR3 bases are TGTGCCAGCAGCCAACCGAGGGCTAGATACTCCTACGAGCAGTACTTC. Translated: CASSQPRARYSYEQYF.